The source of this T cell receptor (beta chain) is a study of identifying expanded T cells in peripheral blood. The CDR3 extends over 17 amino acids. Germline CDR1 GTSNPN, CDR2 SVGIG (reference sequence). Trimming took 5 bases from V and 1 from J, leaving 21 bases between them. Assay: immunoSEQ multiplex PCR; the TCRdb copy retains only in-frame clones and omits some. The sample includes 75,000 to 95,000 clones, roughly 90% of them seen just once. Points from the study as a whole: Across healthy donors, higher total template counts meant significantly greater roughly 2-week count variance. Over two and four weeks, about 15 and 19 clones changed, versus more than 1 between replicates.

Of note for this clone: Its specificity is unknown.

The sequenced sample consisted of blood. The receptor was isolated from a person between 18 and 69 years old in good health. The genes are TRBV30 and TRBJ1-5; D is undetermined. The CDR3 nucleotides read TGTGCCTGGGACGATAAGGGCATTGGGTTGAGCAATCAGCCCCAGCATTTT. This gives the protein CAWDDKGIGLSNQPQHF.